These 12 T cell receptor beta chains originate from one sample sequenced in a study of shared clonotypes between healthy human individuals. Sequencing was performed with immunoSEQ multiplex PCR; in TCRdb, only in-frame clones are kept and a portion is missing. The sample shows almost 750,000 clones, about two thirds of them seen only once. Specimen: memory CD4+ T cells sorted from blood. The sample's subset: CD45RA-negative fraction. Source of these receptors: a woman aged 25 to 45 in good health.

The rearrangement uses TRBV28 and TRBJ2-1; 7 nucleotides agree with TRBD1. Trimming at V came to 6 bases and at J to 5 bases, leaving 4 bases not matched to a gene. CDR3 length: 13 residues. CDR1 and CDR2 from the germline V gene are MDHEN and SYDVKM. The CDR3 spells CASRGQFNNEQFF. The CDR3 DNA reads as TGTGCCAGCAGGGGACAGTTTAACAATGAGCAGTTCTTC.

The chain carries TRBV5-1 and TRBJ2-7; 7 bases fit TRBD1. The CDR3 extends over 15 amino acids. The ends lost 4 bases at V and 5 bases at J; junction bases unmatched: 12. CDR1 SGHRS and CDR2 YFSETQ come from the germline V gene. DNA for the CDR3: TGCGCCAGCAGCCCGGGCGACAGGGATATCGACGAGCAGTACTTC. Encoded protein: CASSPGDRDIDEQYF.

About this clone itself: The sample contains more than one DNA sequence encoding this CDR3. This CDR3 is CASSEETQYF. In DNA form, the CDR3 reads TGTGCCAGCTCAGAGGAGACCCAGTACTTC. The rearrangement links TRBV18 to TRBJ2-5; D gene uncertain. Germline values: CDR1 KGHSH, CDR2 LQKENI. The CDR3 contains 10 residues. Trimming took 5 bases from V and 5 from J, leaving 3 bases between them.

The table lists this clone with a count of one. The same CDR3 arises from other DNA sequences in this sample as well. CDR3 nucleotide sequence: TGCGCCAGCTCCGGGACAGGGGTCACTGAAGCTTTCTTT. This translates into CASSGTGVTEAFF. The chain employs TRBV10-2 and TRBJ1-1; 10 bases agree with TRBD1. V trimming: 8 bases; J trimming: 4 bases; junction bases outside the gene matches: 4. Per the germline V gene, CDR1 is WSHSY and CDR2 is SAAADI. The CDR3 has 13 amino acids.

V gene TRBV5-6 combines with J gene TRBJ2-2; the match to TRBD2 covers 9 bases. The ends lost 2 bases at V and 3 bases at J; junction bases unmatched: 8. This CDR3 is 17 amino acids long. CDR1 and CDR2 (germline): SGHDT, YYEEEE. CDR3 amino acids: CASSFRSGSSYTGELFF. CDR3 DNA: TGTGCCAGCAGCTTCCGTAGCGGGAGTTCGTACACCGGGGAGCTGTTTTTT.

The V and J genes are TRBV11-1 and TRBJ2-3; no reliable D call. CDR3 length: 12 amino acids. V lost 5 bases and J 5 bases, leaving 8 bases between the germline ends. Per the germline V gene, CDR1 is SGHAT and CDR2 is FQDESV (reference sequence). The CDR3 nucleotides are TGTGCCAGCAGCACCGATCGAGATACGCAGTATTTT. Encoded protein: CASSTDRDTQYF.

The CDR3 protein is CASSSRDRASYEQYF. The CDR3 nucleotides are TGTGCCAGCAGCTCGCGGGACAGGGCCTCCTACGAGCAGTACTTC. This sequence joins TRBV4-2 and TRBJ2-7; 9 bases line up with TRBD1. Germline V gives CDR1 LGHNA, CDR2 YNFKEQ. This CDR3 region has 15 residues. V lost 5 bases to trimming and J lost 0 bases; unmatched junction nucleotides: 5.

The chain joins TRBV5-1 to TRBJ2-3; D is unclear. V was cut by 0 bases and J by 1 base, with 9 bases left in between. The CDR3 totals 15 residues. CDR1 is SGHRS and CDR2 is YFSETQ in the germline V gene. CDR3 coding DNA: TGCGCCAGCAGCTTGGGAGGCGAGCGCACAGATACGCAGTATTTT. This codes for CASSLGGERTDTQYF.

The CDR3 DNA sequence: TGCGCCAGCAGCCCCCGGACAGGGGGAGTCCAAGAGACCCAGTACTTC. This gives the protein CASSPRTGGVQETQYF. This rearrangement joins TRBV5-1 to TRBJ2-5, with 10 nucleotides matching TRBD1. V lost 4 bases to trimming and J lost 1 base; unmatched junction nucleotides: 7. The V gene's germline CDR1 is SGHRS and CDR2 YFSETQ. The CDR3 loop spans 16 amino acids.

The chain recombines TRBV4-1 with TRBJ2-5; no clear D. The end of the DNA is better explained by TRBJ2-7, so the J call may be wrong. CDR1 MGHRA and CDR2 YSYEKL come from the germline V gene. The CDR3 extends over 15 amino acids. For the CDR3, the DNA is TGCGCCAGCAGCCAAGATTACGCGGCGCCGTACGAGCAGTACTTC. Translation gives CASSQDYAAPYEQYF.

This clone was seen only a few times. This sequence joins TRBV6-5 and TRBJ1-1, with D unclear. V was pared by 5 bases and J by 0 bases, with 10 bases between. This CDR3 contains 14 residues. In germline, CDR1 is MNHEY, CDR2 SVGAGI. The CDR3 DNA reads as TGTGCCAGCAGTGAGGGTCAACTGAACACTGAAGCTTTCTTT. It specifies CASSEGQLNTEAFF.

The chain carries TRBV18 and TRBJ2-2; 9 nucleotides agree with TRBD1. This CDR3 has 17 residues. Germline CDR1 is KGHSH and CDR2 is LQKENI. With V trimmed by 2 bases and J by 1 base, 5 bases remained unmatched. The CDR3 DNA reads TGTGCCAGCTCACCATTGAGGGGACAGGGGAACACCGGGGAGCTGTTTTTT. Protein sequence: CASSPLRGQGNTGELFF.